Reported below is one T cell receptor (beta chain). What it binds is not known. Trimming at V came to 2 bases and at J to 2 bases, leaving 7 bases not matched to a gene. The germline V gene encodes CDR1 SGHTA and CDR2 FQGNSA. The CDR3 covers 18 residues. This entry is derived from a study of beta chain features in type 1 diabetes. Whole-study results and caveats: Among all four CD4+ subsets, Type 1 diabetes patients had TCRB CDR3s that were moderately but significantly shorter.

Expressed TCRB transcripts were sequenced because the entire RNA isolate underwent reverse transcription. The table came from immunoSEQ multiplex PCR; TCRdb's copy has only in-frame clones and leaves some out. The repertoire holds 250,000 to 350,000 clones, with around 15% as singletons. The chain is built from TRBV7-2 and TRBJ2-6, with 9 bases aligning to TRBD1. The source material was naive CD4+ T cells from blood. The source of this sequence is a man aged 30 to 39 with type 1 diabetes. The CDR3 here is CASSLFGQGTPGANVLTF. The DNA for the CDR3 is TGTGCCAGCAGCTTATTCGGACAGGGGACCCCTGGGGCCAACGTCCTGACTTTC.